The 2 T cell receptor beta chains below were found in one sample sequenced in a study of spatial heterogeneity in lung cancer. The study's findings and limits: Counts of expanded intratumoral alpha and beta TCRs tracked tumor mutation counts.

One entry per CDR3 protein, called by TCRdb with MiXCR from the 5' RACE reads. The sample has several thousand distinct CDR3 sequences; over 5.5% are singletons. What these receptors recognize is not known. Time point meaning: sample taken at primary tumor resection. This specimen was lung tumor tissue, taken at surgery. These receptors came from a male donor with early-stage non-small cell lung cancer.

This clonotype was counted only a few times. The CDR3 DNA is TGTGCCAGCAGGAATGAAATCTATGGCTACACCTTC. Residues: CASRNEIYGYTF. V usage is TRBV6-5 and J usage is TRBJ1-2; D is ambiguous. CDR3 size: 12 residues. Trimming left V 6 bases short and J 4 bases short, with 9 bases between. Germline V lookup: CDR1 MNHEY, CDR2 SVGAGI.

This clonotype is labeled as medium-sized. The J gene is TRBJ2-3, the V gene TRBV6-5, with 14 bases matching TRBD2. CDR3 length: 17 amino acids. J gave up 2 bases and V 5 bases, and 6 bases lay outside the gene matches. Germline assignment: CDR1 MNHEY and CDR2 SVGAGI. The CDR3 loop reads CASSRRLAGGYTDTQYF. The CDR3 coding sequence is TGTGCCAGCAGTCGTAGACTAGCGGGAGGGTACACAGATACGCAGTATTTT.